The 26 T cell receptor beta chains reported below all come from one sample, sequenced in a study of CD8 T cells in ankylosing spondylitis. Study-wide points: A TCR beta motif made of about 8 highly homologous variants seemed typical of ankylosing spondylitis blood.

TCRdb reanalysed the 5' RACE reads using MiXCR and keeps one entry per CDR3 protein. The sample includes under 850,000 distinct CDR3 sequences, about 20% of them seen just once. Antigen specificity for these receptors is unknown. The sample was blood, either unsorted or a sorted T cell fraction (not recorded which). These receptor sequences come from a male donor with ankylosing spondylitis.

The chain employs TRBV4-2 and TRBJ1-1; D gene uncertain. Germline values: CDR1 LGHNA, CDR2 YNFKEQ. CDR3 length: 12 amino acids. V shed 3 bases and J shed 6 bases, with 8 bases lying between them. CDR3 DNA: TGTGCCAGCAGCCACGGGAATCCTGAAGCTTTCTTT. Its translation is CASSHGNPEAFF.

There are a few counts of this clonotype. The chain couples TRBV6-1 to TRBJ1-1; the D is unclear. The CDR3 has 15 residues. Per the germline V gene, CDR1 is MNHNS and CDR2 is SASEGT. V dropped 6 bases and J dropped 4 bases, with 18 bases sitting between them. CDR3 sequence (DNA): TGTGCCAGCAGCCCCGCCGGGGTGCGGGCCACTGAAGCTTTCTTT. It encodes CASSPAGVRATEAFF.

DNA for the CDR3: TGTGCCAGCAGCTTAGGGGCCGCCTCGTTCTTC. Amino acid sequence: CASSLGAASFF. The V call is TRBV7-9, the J call TRBJ2-1; D not certain. V dropped 1 base and J dropped 15 bases, with 10 bases sitting between them. Germline CDR1 and CDR2: SEHNR and FQNEAQ (reference sequence). This CDR3 region has 11 residues.

The chain employs TRBV20-1 and TRBJ2-2; D is perhaps TRBD2 (7 bases). Looked up from germline, CDR1 is DFQATT and CDR2 is SNEGSKA (reference sequence). Trimming left V 6 bases short and J 9 bases short, with 23 bases between. The CDR3 covers 15 residues. The DNA of the CDR3 is TGCAGTGCCCCGAGATTGGGGGGGGCATACCGGGAGCTGTTTTTT. Amino acid sequence: CSAPRLGGAYRELFF.

As DNA, the CDR3 is TGTGCCAGCAGATCGGGGGATAACTATGGCTACACCTTC. As protein: CASRSGDNYGYTF. The V gene is TRBV12-3 or TRBV12-4, the J gene TRBJ1-2, with D perhaps matching TRBD1 (5 bases). The CDR3 length is 13 residues. V was pared by 6 bases and J by 1 base, with 9 bases between.

In its sample, this clonotype was seen a few times. V is TRBV6-5 and J is TRBJ1-5; D remains unclear. Germline-derived CDR1 and CDR2 are MNHEY and SVGAGI. The V end lost 0 bases, the J end lost 4 bases, and 4 bases lay between the germline ends. This CDR3 has 13 amino acids. The CDR3 region has the DNA TGTGCCAGCAGTTACTCAACAAATCAGCCCCAGCATTTT. It encodes CASSYSTNQPQHF.

This chain connects TRBV13 to TRBJ2-5, with TRBD1 as a possible D gene (5 bases). Per the germline V gene, CDR1 is PRHDT and CDR2 is FYEKMQ (reference sequence). The ends were cut back, 4 bases at V and 0 bases at J, with 12 bases in the middle. The CDR3 runs 15 residues. This chain's CDR3 is CASSSRQSYQETQYF. The CDR3 region has the DNA TGTGCCAGCAGCTCTAGACAGAGCTACCAAGAGACCCAGTACTTC. Using reference TRBV13 and TRBJ2-5 for the parts outside the CDR3, the full variable domain is AAGVIQSPRHLIKEKRETATLKCYPIPRHDTVYWYQQGPGQDPQFLISFYEKMQSDKGSIPDRFSAQQFSDYHSELNMSSLELGDSALYFCASSSRQSYQETQYFGPGTRLLVL.

In this sample, this clonotype turned up a few times. The V and J genes are TRBV2 and TRBJ2-3; D may correspond to TRBD1 or TRBD2 (5 bases each). V lost 5 bases and J 4 bases, leaving 13 bases between the germline ends. Germline CDR1 is SNHLY and CDR2 is FYNNEI. The CDR3 covers 14 residues. The CDR3 sequence: CASSNSVGPDTQYF. The CDR3 coding sequence is TGTGCCAGCAGTAACTCCGTGGGACCAGATACGCAGTATTTT.

There are many counts of this clonotype. V and J are TRBV28 and TRBJ2-2; tentatively, D is TRBD2 (6 bases). V was clipped by 3 bases and J by 6 bases, with 14 bases between them. From germline, CDR1 is MDHEN and CDR2 SYDVKM. This CDR3 region has 15 residues. The CDR3 nucleotides are TGTGCCAGCAGTTTTAGGAGGGTTACGGCCGGGGAGCTGTTTTTT. This translates into CASSFRRVTAGELFF.

This clonotype appeared a few times. The chain recombines TRBV5-8 with TRBJ2-7; possibly TRBD1 for D (6 bases). This CDR3 spans 14 amino acids. Germline V gives CDR1 SGHTS, CDR2 YDEGEE. V was cut by 4 bases and J by 2 bases, with 13 bases left in between. The CDR3 DNA reads TGTGCCAGCAGCAGGGGGACGGGCACCTACGAGCAGTACTTC. This codes for CASSRGTGTYEQYF. Together with reference TRBV5-8 and TRBJ2-7, the CDR3 gives the full variable domain: EAGVTQSPTHLIKTRGQQATLRCSPISGHTSVYWYQQALGLGLQFLLWYDEGEERNRGNFPPRFSGRQFPNYSSELNVNALELEDSALYLCASSRGTGTYEQYFGPGTRLTVT.

This clonotype was observed a few times. V gene TRBV19 combines with J gene TRBJ1-1; a weak D match, TRBD1 (5 bases). The V gene lost 2 bases and the J gene lost 4 bases, with 14 bases spanning the gap. The germline CDR1 and CDR2 sequences are LNHDA and SQIVND (reference sequence). The CDR3 spans 15 residues. The CDR3 DNA sequence: TGTGCCAGTAGTATACCAGGGCGGTATGGCACTGAAGCTTTCTTT. Translating gives CASSIPGRYGTEAFF. Complete variable domain (other parts from reference TRBV19 and TRBJ1-1): DGGITQSPKYLFRKEGQNVTLSCEQNLNHDAMYWYRQDPGQGLRLIYYSQIVNDFQKGDIAEGYSVSREKKESFPLTVTSAQKNPTAFYLCASSIPGRYGTEAFFGQGTRLTVV.

The V gene is TRBV29-1, the J gene TRBJ1-2; D remains unclear. Germline CDR1 and CDR2: SQVTM and ANQGSEA. Trimming removed 1 base from V and 8 bases from J, with 14 bases in between. This CDR3 contains 13 residues. In DNA, the CDR3 is TGCAGCGTTGAAGTGGTTCAGGCCTGGGGCTACACCTTC. It yields the protein CSVEVVQAWGYTF.

The CDR3 region is CASRKRGQYPETQYF. The CDR3 DNA reads as TGTGCCAGCAGGAAAAGAGGACAGTATCCAGAGACCCAGTACTTC. The chain carries TRBV2 and TRBJ2-5; perhaps TRBD1 as D (6 bases). V was trimmed by 6 bases and J by 4 bases, leaving 18 bases between them. The CDR3 has 15 amino acids. Germline V gene data show CDR1 as SNHLY and CDR2 as FYNNEI.

The table lists this clonotype with many counts. The chain carries TRBV6-5 and TRBJ2-3; D is undetermined. V shed 3 bases and J shed 0 bases, with 7 bases lying between them. The CDR3 length is 14 residues. CDR1 and CDR2 (germline): MNHEY, SVGAGI. CDR3: CASSYVRSTDTQYF. In nucleotides, the CDR3 is TGTGCCAGCAGTTATGTCCGTAGCACAGATACGCAGTATTTT.

This chain links TRBV6-1 with TRBJ1-5; 7 bases align to TRBD1. The CDR3 is 13 residues long. V shed 5 bases, J shed 7 bases, and the junction held 5 bases outside the gene matches. The V gene's germline CDR1 is MNHNS and CDR2 SASEGT. DNA of the CDR3: TGTGCCAGCAGTACCCAGGGGGAACAGCCCCAGCATTTT. It yields the protein CASSTQGEQPQHF.

With respect to this clonotype: A much more abundant neighbour one base away suggests this may be a read error. This chain links TRBV7-2 with TRBJ2-5, with TRBD2 identical over 13 bases. Per germline, CDR1 SGHTA and CDR2 FQGNSA. The trim removed 5 bases at V and 5 bases at J, leaving 8 bases unmatched. This CDR3 comprises 16 residues. This CDR3 is CASSQGLAGVAETQYF. For the CDR3, the DNA is TGTGCCAGCAGCCAAGGACTAGCGGGAGTGGCGGAGACCCAGTACTTC. The full variable domain, rest sourced from reference TRBV7-2 and TRBJ2-5, is GAGVSQSPSNKVTEKGKDVELRCDPISGHTALYWYRQSLGQGLEFLIYFQGNSAPDKSGLPSDRFSAERTGGSVSTLTIQRTQQEDSAVYLCASSQGLAGVAETQYFGPGTRLLVL.

This clonotype came up many times. The CDR3 reads CASSGQTGELFF. The CDR3 coding sequence is TGTGCCAGCAGCGGACAAACCGGGGAGCTGTTTTTT. J is TRBJ2-2 and V is TRBV9, with unresolved D. Per germline, CDR1 SGDLS and CDR2 YYNGEE. Trimming stripped 3 bases from V and 5 bases from J, with 5 bases between. The CDR3 loop spans 12 amino acids.

This clonotype was found a few times. J is TRBJ2-1 and V is TRBV11-3; TRBD1 might be the D (6 bases). Germline loops: CDR1 SGHNT, CDR2 YENEEA. The CDR3 covers 16 residues. Trimming removed 4 bases at V and 5 bases at J, with 18 bases between. CDR3 in amino acids: CASSSNTGSLNNEQFF. The CDR3 nucleotides are TGTGCCAGCAGCTCAAATACAGGGTCCCTTAACAATGAGCAGTTCTTC. Using reference TRBV11-3 and TRBJ2-1 for the parts outside the CDR3, the full variable domain is EAGVVQSPRYKIIEKKQPVAFWCNPISGHNTLYWYLQNLGQGPELLIRYENEEAVDDSQLPKDRFSAERLKGVDSTLKIQPAELGDSAVYLCASSSNTGSLNNEQFFGPGTRLTVL.

The rearrangement joins TRBV20-1 to TRBJ2-3; D remains unclear. Germline assignment: CDR1 DFQATT and CDR2 SNEGSKA (reference sequence). This CDR3 comprises 13 residues. Trimming stripped 3 bases from V and 6 bases from J, with 13 bases between. The CDR3 DNA follows: TGCAGTGCTAGGTGGAAATATGAGGATACGCAGTATTTT. Residues: CSARWKYEDTQYF.

The sample holds many counts of this clonotype. The chain is built from TRBV5-1 and TRBJ1-2; 7 nucleotides line up with TRBD1. Germline V gene sequence: CDR1 SGHRS, CDR2 YFSETQ. After removal of 7 bases from V and 4 bases from J, the junction contained 22 bases not matched to a gene. The CDR3 loop spans 18 amino acids. In DNA, the CDR3 is TGCGCCAGCGGAACATGGGGGCCCAAAGGGACAGCCGGCTATGGCTACACCTTC. Translating it yields CASGTWGPKGTAGYGYTF.

The CDR3 DNA reads as TGTGCCAGCAGTTCCGGGTGGAGCAATCAGCCCCAGCATTTT. Amino acid sequence: CASSSGWSNQPQHF. The chain employs TRBV12-3 or TRBV12-4 and TRBJ1-5; the D is unclear. V shed 4 bases and J shed 1 base, with 8 bases lying between them. The CDR3 extends over 14 amino acids.

This clonotype turned up a few times. The chain uses TRBV14 and TRBJ1-2; no clear D gene. This CDR3 has 15 amino acids. V dropped 1 base and J dropped 7 bases, with 16 bases sitting between them. Germline loops: CDR1 SGHDN, CDR2 FVKESK. CDR3 amino acids: CASSQAGWQVSGYTF. The CDR3 DNA reads TGTGCCAGCAGCCAAGCAGGCTGGCAGGTCTCTGGCTACACCTTC.

V usage is TRBV2 and J usage is TRBJ1-4, with D possibly TRBD1 on 6 matching bases. The CDR3 length is 15 residues. Trimming shortened V by 10 bases and J by 8 bases, and 23 bases separated the two germline ends. Germline loops: CDR1 SNHLY, CDR2 FYNNEI. This CDR3 reads CAISSLQGGNEKLFF. CDR3 coding DNA: TGTGCCATCTCATCCCTCCAAGGGGGAAACGAAAAACTGTTTTTT.

The sample holds a few counts of this clonotype. The V call is TRBV20-1, the J call TRBJ2-7; a weak D match, TRBD1 (6 bases). The germline V gene has CDR1 DFQATT and CDR2 SNEGSKA (reference sequence). The CDR3 consists of 14 residues. The ends were cut back, 5 bases at V and 0 bases at J, with 14 bases in the middle. The CDR3 DNA is TGCAGTGCTCCCCAGGGGTCAAGCTCCTACGAGCAGTACTTC. Protein sequence: CSAPQGSSSYEQYF.

The table lists this clonotype with many counts. The J gene is TRBJ2-5, the V gene TRBV20-1; maybe TRBD1 (6 bases). CDR3 length: 14 amino acids. Germline CDR1 is DFQATT and CDR2 is SNEGSKA (reference sequence). Trimming took 5 bases from V and 1 from J, leaving 14 bases between them. The CDR3, as DNA: TGCAGTGCTCCCGGTGTCAGGGGCCAAGAGACCCAGTACTTC. It yields the protein CSAPGVRGQETQYF.

This chain joins TRBV5-1 and TRBJ2-2; D unresolved. Per the germline V gene, CDR1 is SGHRS and CDR2 is YFSETQ. The CDR3 runs to 12 residues. V lost 6 bases to trimming and J lost 6 bases, with 9 bases between them. The CDR3, as DNA: TGCGCCAGCATGTTGGACCCCGGGGAGCTGTTTTTT. Amino acid sequence: CASMLDPGELFF.